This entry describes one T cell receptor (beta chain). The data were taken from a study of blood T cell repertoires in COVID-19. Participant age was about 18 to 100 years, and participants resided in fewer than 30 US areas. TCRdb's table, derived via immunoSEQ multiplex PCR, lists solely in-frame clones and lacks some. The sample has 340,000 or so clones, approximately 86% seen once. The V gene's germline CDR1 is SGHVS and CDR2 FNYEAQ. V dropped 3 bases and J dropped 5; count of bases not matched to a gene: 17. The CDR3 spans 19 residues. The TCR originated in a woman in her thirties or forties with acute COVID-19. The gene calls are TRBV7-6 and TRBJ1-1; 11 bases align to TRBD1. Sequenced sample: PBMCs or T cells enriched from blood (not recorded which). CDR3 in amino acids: CASSFTLRGQGDRRTEAFF. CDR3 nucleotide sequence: TGTGCCAGCAGCTTTACCCTTCGGGGACAGGGGGACCGGCGAACTGAAGCTTTCTTT.